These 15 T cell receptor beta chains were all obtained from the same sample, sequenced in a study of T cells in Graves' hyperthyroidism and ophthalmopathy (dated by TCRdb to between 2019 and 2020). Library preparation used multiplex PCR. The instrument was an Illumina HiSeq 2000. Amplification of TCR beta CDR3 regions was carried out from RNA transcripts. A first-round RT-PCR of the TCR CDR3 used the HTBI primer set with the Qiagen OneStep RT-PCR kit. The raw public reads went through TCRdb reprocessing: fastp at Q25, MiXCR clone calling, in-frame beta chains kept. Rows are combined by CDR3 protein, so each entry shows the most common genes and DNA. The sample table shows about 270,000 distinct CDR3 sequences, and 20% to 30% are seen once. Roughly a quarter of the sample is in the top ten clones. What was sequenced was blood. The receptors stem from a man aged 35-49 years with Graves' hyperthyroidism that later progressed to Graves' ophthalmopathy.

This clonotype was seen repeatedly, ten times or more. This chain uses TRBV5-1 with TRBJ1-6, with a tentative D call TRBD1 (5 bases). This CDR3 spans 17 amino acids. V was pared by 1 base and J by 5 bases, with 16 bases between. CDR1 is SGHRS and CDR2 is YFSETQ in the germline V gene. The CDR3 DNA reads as TGCGCCAGCAGCTTGATTGGGGGAACGCAGCATAATTCACCCCTCCACTTT. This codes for CASSLIGGTQHNSPLHF.

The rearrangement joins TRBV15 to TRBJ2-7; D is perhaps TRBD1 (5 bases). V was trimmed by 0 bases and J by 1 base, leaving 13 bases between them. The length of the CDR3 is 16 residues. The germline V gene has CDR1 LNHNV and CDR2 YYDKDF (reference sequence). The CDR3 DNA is TGTGCCACCAGCAGAGATCTCGACAGTGCTTCCTACGAGCAGTACTTC. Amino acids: CATSRDLDSASYEQYF.

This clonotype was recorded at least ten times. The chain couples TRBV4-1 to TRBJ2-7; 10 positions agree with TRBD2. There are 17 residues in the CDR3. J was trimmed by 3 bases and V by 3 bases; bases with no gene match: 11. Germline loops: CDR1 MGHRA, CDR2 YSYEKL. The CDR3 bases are TGCGCCAGCAGCCAGACTAGCGGGCAAGATAGGGTCTACGAGCAGTACTTC. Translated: CASSQTSGQDRVYEQYF.

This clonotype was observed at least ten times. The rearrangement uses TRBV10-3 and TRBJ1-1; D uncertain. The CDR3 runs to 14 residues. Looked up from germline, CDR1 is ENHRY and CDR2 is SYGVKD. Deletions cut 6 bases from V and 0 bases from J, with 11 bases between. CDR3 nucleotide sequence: TGTGCCATCAGAGACCTGAACTTGAACACTGAAGCTTTCTTT. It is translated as CAIRDLNLNTEAFF.

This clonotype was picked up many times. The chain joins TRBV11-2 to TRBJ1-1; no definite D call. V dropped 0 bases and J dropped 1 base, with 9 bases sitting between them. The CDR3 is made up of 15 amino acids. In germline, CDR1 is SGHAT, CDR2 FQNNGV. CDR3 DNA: TGTGCCAGCAGCTTAGATCCCGTCCCGAACACTGAAGCTTTCTTT. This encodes CASSLDPVPNTEAFF. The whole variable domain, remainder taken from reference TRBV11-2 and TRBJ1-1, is EAGVAQSPRYKIIEKRQSVAFWCNPISGHATLYWYQQILGQGPKLLIQFQNNGVVDDSQLPKDRFSAERLKGVDSTLKIQPAKLEDSAVYLCASSLDPVPNTEAFFGQGTRLTVV.

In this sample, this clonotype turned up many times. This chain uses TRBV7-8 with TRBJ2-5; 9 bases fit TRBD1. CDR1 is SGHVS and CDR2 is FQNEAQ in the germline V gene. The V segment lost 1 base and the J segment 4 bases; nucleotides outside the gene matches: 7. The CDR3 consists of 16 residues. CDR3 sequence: CASSLVARTGVETQYF. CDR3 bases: TGTGCCAGCAGCTTAGTTGCCCGGACAGGGGTAGAGACCCAGTACTTC.

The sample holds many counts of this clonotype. The CDR3 DNA sequence: TGTGCCAGCAGCCGTACATCCACAGGGGTCCGCGGAGCTTTCTTT. It translates to CASSRTSTGVRGAFF. The V gene is TRBV14, the J gene TRBJ1-1, with 7 bases fitting TRBD1. This CDR3 region has 15 residues. J lost 10 bases, V lost 4 bases, and 15 bases had no gene match. CDR1 is SGHDN, CDR2 FVKESK, per germline.

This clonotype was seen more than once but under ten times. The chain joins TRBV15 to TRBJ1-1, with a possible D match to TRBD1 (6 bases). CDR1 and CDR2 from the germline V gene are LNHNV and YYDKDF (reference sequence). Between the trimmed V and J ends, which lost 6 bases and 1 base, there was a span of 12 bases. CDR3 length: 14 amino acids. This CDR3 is CATSPRGGNTEAFF. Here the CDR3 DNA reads TGTGCCACCAGTCCGAGGGGGGGGAACACTGAAGCTTTCTTT. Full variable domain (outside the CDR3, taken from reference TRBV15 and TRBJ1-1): DAMVIQNPRYQVTQFGKPVTLSCSQTLNHNVMYWYQQKSSQAPKLLFHYYDKDFNNEADTPDNFQSRRPNTSFCFLDIRSPGLGDTAMYLCATSPRGGNTEAFFGQGTRLTVV.

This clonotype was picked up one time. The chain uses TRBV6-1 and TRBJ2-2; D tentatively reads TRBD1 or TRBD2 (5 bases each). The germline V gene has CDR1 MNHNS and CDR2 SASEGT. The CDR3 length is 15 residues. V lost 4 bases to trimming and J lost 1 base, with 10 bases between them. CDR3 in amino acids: CASSVVGENTGELFF. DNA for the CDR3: TGTGCCAGCAGTGTGGTGGGGGAGAACACCGGGGAGCTGTTTTTT.

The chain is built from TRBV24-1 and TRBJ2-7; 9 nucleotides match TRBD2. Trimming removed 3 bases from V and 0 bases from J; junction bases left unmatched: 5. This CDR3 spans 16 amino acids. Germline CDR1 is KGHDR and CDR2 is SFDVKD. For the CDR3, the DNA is TGTGCCACCAGTGATAAAGGGACTAGCAGCTCCTACGAGCAGTACTTC. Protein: CATSDKGTSSSYEQYF.

CDR3 in amino acids: CASSEWSGPSYEQYF. The CDR3 DNA follows: TGTGCCAGCAGTGAATGGTCGGGGCCATCCTACGAGCAGTACTTC. The chain carries TRBV25-1 and TRBJ2-7, with D possibly called TRBD1 or TRBD2 (5 bases each). The CDR3 contains 15 residues. The germline V gene encodes CDR1 MGHDK and CDR2 SYGVNS. The V gene lost 1 base and the J gene lost 1 base, with 11 bases spanning the gap.

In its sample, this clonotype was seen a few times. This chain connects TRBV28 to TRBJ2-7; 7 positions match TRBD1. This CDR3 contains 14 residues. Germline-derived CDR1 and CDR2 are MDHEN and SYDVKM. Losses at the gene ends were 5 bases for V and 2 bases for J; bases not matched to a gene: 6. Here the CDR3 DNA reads TGTGCCAGCAGTGGATGGGACAGAGCCTACGAGCAGTACTTC. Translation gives CASSGWDRAYEQYF.

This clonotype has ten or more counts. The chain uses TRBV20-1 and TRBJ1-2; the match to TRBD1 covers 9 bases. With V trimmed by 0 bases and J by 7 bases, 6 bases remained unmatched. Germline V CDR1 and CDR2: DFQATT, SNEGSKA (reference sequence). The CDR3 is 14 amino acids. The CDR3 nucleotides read TGCAGTGCTAGAGAACTACAGGGGGCGCCTGGCTACACCTTC. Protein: CSARELQGAPGYTF.

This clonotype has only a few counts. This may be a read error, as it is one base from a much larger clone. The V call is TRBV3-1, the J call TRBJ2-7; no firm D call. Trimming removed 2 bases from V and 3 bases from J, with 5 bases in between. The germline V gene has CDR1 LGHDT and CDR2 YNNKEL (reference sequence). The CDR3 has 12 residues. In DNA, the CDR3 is TGTGCCAGCAGCCAATTGAACTACGAGCAGTACTTC. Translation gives CASSQLNYEQYF.

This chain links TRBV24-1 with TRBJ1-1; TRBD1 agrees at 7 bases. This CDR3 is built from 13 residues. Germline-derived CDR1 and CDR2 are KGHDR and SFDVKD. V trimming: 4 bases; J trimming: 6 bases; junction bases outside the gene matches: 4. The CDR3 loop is CATSEGRGSEAFF. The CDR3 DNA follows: TGTGCCACCAGTGAAGGCAGGGGGTCTGAAGCTTTCTTT.